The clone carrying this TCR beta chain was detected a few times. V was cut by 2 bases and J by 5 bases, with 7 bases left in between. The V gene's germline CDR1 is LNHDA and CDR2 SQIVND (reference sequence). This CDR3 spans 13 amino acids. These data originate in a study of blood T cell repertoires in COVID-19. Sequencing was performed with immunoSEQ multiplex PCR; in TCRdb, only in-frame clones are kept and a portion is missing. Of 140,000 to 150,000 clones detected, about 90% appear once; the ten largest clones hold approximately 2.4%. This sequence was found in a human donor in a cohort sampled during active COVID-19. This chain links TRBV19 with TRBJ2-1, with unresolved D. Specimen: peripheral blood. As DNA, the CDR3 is TGTGCCAGTAGTATACAGATCAACAATGAGCAGTTCTTC. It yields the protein CASSIQINNEQFF.